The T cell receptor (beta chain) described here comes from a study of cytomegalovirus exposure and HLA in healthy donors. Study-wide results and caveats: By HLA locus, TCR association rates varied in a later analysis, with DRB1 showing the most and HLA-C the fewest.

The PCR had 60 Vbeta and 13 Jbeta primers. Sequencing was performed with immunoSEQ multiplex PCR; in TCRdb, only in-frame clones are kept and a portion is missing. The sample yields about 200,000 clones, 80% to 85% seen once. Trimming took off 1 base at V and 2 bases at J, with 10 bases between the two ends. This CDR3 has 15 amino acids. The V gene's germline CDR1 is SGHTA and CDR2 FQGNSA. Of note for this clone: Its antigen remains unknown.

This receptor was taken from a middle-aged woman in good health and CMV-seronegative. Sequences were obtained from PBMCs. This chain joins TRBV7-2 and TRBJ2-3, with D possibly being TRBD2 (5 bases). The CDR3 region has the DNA TGTGCCAGCAGCTTAGATCCGGGAAACACAGATACGCAGTATTTT. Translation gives CASSLDPGNTDTQYF.